This TCR beta chain is from a study of human T cells and chemical hapten exposure. Regarding time point: patch test 2, 6 weeks after DPC sensitization. Treatment of the sample: therapeutic diphenylcyclopropenone sensitization with weekly scalp DPC. Extraction of total RNA was performed on unfractionated whole blood. TCRdb processed the RACE reads anew with MiXCR; each CDR3 protein has one entry. This table holds hundreds of thousands of distinct CDR3 sequences, about 6% found once. The source was whole blood, collected in connection with sensitization to the hapten diphenylcyclopropenone (DPC). This TCR was sampled from a young woman with alopecia areata. Some clones in this sample may be carry-over from other donors' samples.

The CDR3 region has the DNA TGTGCCAGCATGTCGGGTCTGGGTGACTCCTACAATGAGCAGTTCTTC. Translating gives CASMSGLGDSYNEQFF. The chain links TRBV2 to TRBJ2-1; no definite D call. V was trimmed by 7 bases and J by 0 bases, leaving 16 bases between them. CDR1 and CDR2 (germline): SNHLY, FYNNEI. The CDR3 covers 16 residues.